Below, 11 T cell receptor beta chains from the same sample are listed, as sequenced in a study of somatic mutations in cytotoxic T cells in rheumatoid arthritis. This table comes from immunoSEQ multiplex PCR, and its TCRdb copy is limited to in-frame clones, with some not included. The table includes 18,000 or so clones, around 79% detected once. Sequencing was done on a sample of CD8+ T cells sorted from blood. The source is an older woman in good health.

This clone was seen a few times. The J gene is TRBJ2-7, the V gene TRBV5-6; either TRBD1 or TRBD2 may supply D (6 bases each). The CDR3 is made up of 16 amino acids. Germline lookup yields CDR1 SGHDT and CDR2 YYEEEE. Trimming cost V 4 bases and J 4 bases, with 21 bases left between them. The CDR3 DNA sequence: TGTGCCAGCAGCCCCGGCCCGGGGGCCCTTGGTTACGAGCAGTACTTC. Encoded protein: CASSPGPGALGYEQYF.

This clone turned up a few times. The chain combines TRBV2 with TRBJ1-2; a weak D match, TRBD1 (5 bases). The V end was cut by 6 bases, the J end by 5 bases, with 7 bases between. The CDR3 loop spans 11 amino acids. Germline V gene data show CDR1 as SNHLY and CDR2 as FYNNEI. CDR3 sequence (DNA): TGTGCCAGCAGGGGGGATTATGGCTACACCTTC. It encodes CASRGDYGYTF.

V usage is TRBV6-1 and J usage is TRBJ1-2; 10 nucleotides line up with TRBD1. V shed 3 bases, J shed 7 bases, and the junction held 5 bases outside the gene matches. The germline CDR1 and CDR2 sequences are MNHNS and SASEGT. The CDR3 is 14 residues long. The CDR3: CASSERDRGRGYTF. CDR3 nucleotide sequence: TGTGCCAGCAGTGAGAGGGACAGGGGACGTGGCTACACCTTC.

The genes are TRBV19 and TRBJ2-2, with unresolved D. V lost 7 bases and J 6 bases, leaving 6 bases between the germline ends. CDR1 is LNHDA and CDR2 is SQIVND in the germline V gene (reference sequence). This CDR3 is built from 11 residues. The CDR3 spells CASILAGELFF. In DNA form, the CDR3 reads TGTGCCAGTATCCTGGCCGGGGAGCTGTTTTTT.

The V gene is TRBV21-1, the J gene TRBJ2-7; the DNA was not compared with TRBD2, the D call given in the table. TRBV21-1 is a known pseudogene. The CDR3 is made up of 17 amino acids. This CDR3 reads CASSKCGGQRDSYEQYF. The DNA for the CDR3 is TGTGCCAGCAGCAAATGTGGGGGCCAGCGGGACTCCTACGAGCAGTACTTC.

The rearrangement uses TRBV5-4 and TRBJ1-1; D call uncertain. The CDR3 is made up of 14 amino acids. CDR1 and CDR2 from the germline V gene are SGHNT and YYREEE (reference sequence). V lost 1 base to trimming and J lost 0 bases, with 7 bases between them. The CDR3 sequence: CASSLSLMNTEAFF. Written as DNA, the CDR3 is TGTGCCAGCAGCTTGAGTCTCATGAACACTGAAGCTTTCTTT.

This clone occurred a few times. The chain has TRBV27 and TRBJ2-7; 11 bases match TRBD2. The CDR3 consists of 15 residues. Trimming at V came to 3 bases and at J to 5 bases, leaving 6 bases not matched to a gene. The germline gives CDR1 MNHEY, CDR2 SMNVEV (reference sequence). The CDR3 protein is CASSFSGGVADEQYF. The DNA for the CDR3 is TGTGCCAGCAGTTTTAGCGGGGGGGTCGCGGACGAGCAGTACTTC.

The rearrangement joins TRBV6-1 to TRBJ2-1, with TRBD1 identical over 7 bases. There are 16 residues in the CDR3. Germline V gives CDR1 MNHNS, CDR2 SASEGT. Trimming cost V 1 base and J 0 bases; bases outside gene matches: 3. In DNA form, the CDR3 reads TGTGCCAGCAGTGAAGAAGCAGGGGGCTCCTACAATGAGCAGTTCTTC. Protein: CASSEEAGGSYNEQFF.

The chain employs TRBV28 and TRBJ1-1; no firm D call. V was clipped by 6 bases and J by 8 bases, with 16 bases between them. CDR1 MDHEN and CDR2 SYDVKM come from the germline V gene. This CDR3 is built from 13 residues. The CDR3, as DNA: TGTGCCAGCAGGCCATCGGACCTAACGGAAGCTTTCTTT. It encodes CASRPSDLTEAFF.

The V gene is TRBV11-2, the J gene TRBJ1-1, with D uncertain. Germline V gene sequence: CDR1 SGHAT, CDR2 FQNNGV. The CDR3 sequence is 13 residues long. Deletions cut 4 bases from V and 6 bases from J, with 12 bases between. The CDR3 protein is CASSSVGRAEAFF. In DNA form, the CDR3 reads TGTGCCAGCAGCTCCGTTGGGCGGGCTGAAGCTTTCTTT.

CDR3 bases: TGTGCCAGCAGTGCTCCCTCCAGCCCGTCCTACAATGAGCAGTTCTTC. Its translation: CASSAPSSPSYNEQFF. The rearrangement links TRBV2 to TRBJ2-1, with D uncertain. Deletions cut 4 bases from V and 1 base from J, with 14 bases between. Germline loops: CDR1 SNHLY, CDR2 FYNNEI. The CDR3 has 16 amino acids. Supplemented by reference TRBV2 and TRBJ2-1, the full variable domain reads EPEVTQTPSHQVTQMGQEVILRCVPISNHLYFYWYRQILGQKVEFLVSFYNNEISEKSEIFDDQFSVERPDGSNFTLKIRSTKLEDSAMYFCASSAPSSPSYNEQFFGPGTRLTVL.